Below are 27 T cell receptor beta chains sequenced from a single sample in a study of blood T cell repertoires in COVID-19. Data came from immunoSEQ multiplex PCR; TCRdb stores just in-frame clones and leaves some out. The sample lists under 350,000 clones, approximately 86% occurring once. Material for sequencing was peripheral blood. These TCRs come from a man in his 70s with acute or convalescent COVID-19.

The J gene is TRBJ1-1, the V gene TRBV19; D may be TRBD1 (5 bases). Germline V gene lookup returns CDR1 LNHDA and CDR2 SQIVND (reference sequence). The length of the CDR3 is 13 residues. Trimming pared 6 bases from V and 3 bases from J, leaving 11 bases between. The CDR3 bases are TGTGCCAGTAGCGGTCAGGGTTACACTGAAGCTTTCTTT. Protein sequence: CASSGQGYTEAFF.

The chain combines TRBV5-1 with TRBJ2-3; D not resolved. Germline V lookup: CDR1 SGHRS, CDR2 YFSETQ. V was cut by 2 bases and J by 4 bases, with 8 bases left in between. This CDR3 comprises 13 residues. The DNA of the CDR3 is TGCGCCAGCAGCTTTGATACGGCAGATACGCAGTATTTT. Translating it yields CASSFDTADTQYF.

This clone was seen only once. The chain couples TRBV6-5 to TRBJ1-2; no clear D gene. Trimming removed 2 bases at V and 7 bases at J, with 14 bases between. The CDR3 totals 14 residues. The germline V gene has CDR1 MNHEY and CDR2 SVGAGI. CDR3 nucleotides: TGTGCCAGCAGTTACCATGACAACGTAGGTGGCTACACCTTC. Amino acid sequence: CASSYHDNVGGYTF.

V is TRBV24-1 and J is TRBJ2-3; D is perhaps TRBD2 (5 bases). V dropped 2 bases and J dropped 7 bases, with 18 bases sitting between them. The CDR3 length is 16 residues. Germline CDR1 reads KGHDR; CDR2 reads SFDVKD. CDR3 nucleotides: TGTGCCACCAGTGATTCGGACTCCGTAGAAATGAATACGCAGTATTTT. This translates into CATSDSDSVEMNTQYF.

The genes are TRBV6-4 and TRBJ2-2; the match to TRBD2 covers 8 bases. In germline, CDR1 is MRHNA, CDR2 SNTAGT. Trimming cost V 8 bases and J 0 bases; bases outside gene matches: 8. The CDR3 sequence is 16 residues long. The CDR3 region has the DNA TGTGCCAGCCCCGGACTAGCAGATGCGAACACCGGGGAGCTGTTTTTT. It yields the protein CASPGLADANTGELFF.

This sequence joins TRBV6-5 and TRBJ2-3, with TRBD2 as a possible D gene (7 bases). The germline V and J ends were trimmed by 7 bases and 7 bases, with 15 bases remaining between them. The germline V gene encodes CDR1 MNHEY and CDR2 SVGAGI. The CDR3 extends over 13 amino acids. The chain's CDR3 is CASTSWGGNTQYF. For the CDR3, the DNA is TGTGCCAGCACTTCCTGGGGGGGCAATACGCAGTATTTT.

This chain connects TRBV21-1 to TRBJ2-7; the tabulated D call, TRBD1, remains unverified against the DNA. TRBV21-1 counts as a pseudogene. The CDR3 extends over 15 amino acids. The CDR3 reads CASSKRARGSYEQYF. DNA for the CDR3: TGTGCCAGCAGCAAACGAGCCAGGGGTTCCTACGAGCAGTACTTC.

This clone was counted only a few times. The rearrangement links TRBV9 to TRBJ1-4; TRBD1 matches 7 bases. This CDR3 is 15 amino acids long. V shed 3 bases, J shed 4 bases, and the junction held 6 bases outside the gene matches. CDR1 is SGDLS, CDR2 YYNGEE, per germline. The CDR3 spells CASSARDRNNEKLFF. The DNA of the CDR3 is TGTGCCAGCAGCGCTCGGGACAGAAATAATGAAAAACTGTTTTTT.

J is TRBJ2-5 and V is TRBV27; the match to TRBD2 covers 9 bases. The germline V gene encodes CDR1 MNHEY and CDR2 SMNVEV (reference sequence). The CDR3 has 14 amino acids. V dropped 10 bases and J dropped 3; count of bases not matched to a gene: 9. CDR3 amino acids: CATKGRTSEETQYF. DNA for the CDR3: TGTGCCACCAAAGGGAGGACTAGCGAAGAGACCCAGTACTTC.

The rearrangement links TRBV5-1 to TRBJ1-6; TRBD1 is a possible D gene (5 bases). The CDR3 runs 15 residues. Looked up from germline, CDR1 is SGHRS and CDR2 is YFSETQ. Trimming took off 0 bases at V and 5 bases at J, with 9 bases between the two ends. The CDR3 coding sequence is TGCGCCAGCAGCTTGGTAACAGGAGATAATTCACCCCTCCACTTT. It translates to CASSLVTGDNSPLHF.

This clone appeared a single time. This chain connects TRBV4-3 to TRBJ2-3, with TRBD1 as a possible D gene (5 bases). This CDR3 is 14 amino acids long. V lost 2 bases and J lost 3, with 9 bases in between. Germline V gene sequence: CDR1 LGHNA, CDR2 YSLEER. CDR3 loop: CASSQKAGTDTQYF. CDR3 DNA: TGCGCCAGCAGCCAAAAAGCAGGGACAGATACGCAGTATTTT.

The chain combines TRBV7-9 with TRBJ1-3, with 7 bases identical to TRBD1. Germline V gene sequence: CDR1 SEHNR, CDR2 FQNEAQ (reference sequence). V was pared by 4 bases and J by 4 bases, with 10 bases of the junction left unmatched. The CDR3 is made up of 16 amino acids. The CDR3 sequence is CASSSRWRGPGNTIYF. CDR3 in DNA: TGTGCCAGCAGCTCCCGATGGAGGGGGCCCGGAAACACCATATATTTT.

The chain uses TRBV21-1 and TRBJ1-1; the table calls TRBD1, which could not be checked here. TRBV21-1 is assigned pseudogene status. The CDR3 is 12 residues long. The CDR3: CASSKEGARAFF. DNA for the CDR3: TGTGCCAGCAGCAAGGAGGGGGCAAGGGCTTTCTTT.

The chain joins TRBV4-3 to TRBJ2-3; TRBD2 is a possible D gene (5 bases). CDR3 length: 16 amino acids. Germline V gene lookup returns CDR1 LGHNA and CDR2 YSLEER. Trimming pared 4 bases from V and 0 bases from J, leaving 14 bases between. The CDR3, as DNA: TGCGCCAGCAGCCTAGGCCCCGGGATTAGCACAGATACGCAGTATTTT. Translated, it gives CASSLGPGISTDTQYF.

This rearrangement joins TRBV9 to TRBJ2-7; 8 nucleotides align to TRBD2. CDR3 size: 18 residues. The germline V gene encodes CDR1 SGDLS and CDR2 YYNGEE. The V and J ends lost 1 base and 2 bases, in that order; junction bases with no gene match: 14. The CDR3 DNA sequence: TGTGCCAGCAGCGTAAGAGGATCGCCAGCGGGAGAGCCCTACGAGCAGTACTTC. This encodes CASSVRGSPAGEPYEQYF.

The V and J genes are TRBV6-4 and TRBJ2-1, with 8 bases matching TRBD2. The junction had 5 bases not matched to a gene; V was cut back by 11 bases and J by 5 bases. The germline CDR1 and CDR2 sequences are MRHNA and SNTAGT. This CDR3 has 12 residues. CDR3: CAPGGEDNEQFF. CDR3 bases: TGTGCCCCCGGGGGGGAGGACAATGAGCAGTTCTTC.

This chain joins TRBV10-3 and TRBJ2-2; possibly TRBD1 for D (6 bases). V dropped 8 bases and J dropped 5 bases, with 9 bases sitting between them. CDR3 size: 12 residues. CDR1 is ENHRY, CDR2 SYGVKD, per germline. CDR3 region: CAIPGQTGELFF. In DNA form, the CDR3 reads TGTGCCATCCCCGGACAGACCGGGGAGCTGTTTTTT.

V usage is TRBV27 and J usage is TRBJ2-7, with D possibly matching TRBD1 (6 bases). With 4 bases removed from V and 6 bases from J, the gap between germline ends came to 16 bases. Germline values: CDR1 MNHEY, CDR2 SMNVEV (reference sequence). This CDR3 region has 14 residues. CDR3 residues: CASSSLQGWSEQYF. CDR3 coding DNA: TGTGCCAGCAGTTCCTTACAGGGATGGAGCGAGCAGTACTTC.

The chain combines TRBV6-5 with TRBJ1-2; no firm D call. CDR3 length: 14 residues. Trimming took off 2 bases at V and 1 base at J, with 8 bases between the two ends. Germline loops: CDR1 MNHEY, CDR2 SVGAGI. The CDR3 protein is CASSYGRYNYGYTF. CDR3 in DNA: TGTGCCAGCAGTTACGGGAGGTATAACTATGGCTACACCTTC.

The genes are TRBV7-2 and TRBJ2-2, with 10 bases fitting TRBD1. CDR3 size: 13 residues. The germline V gene has CDR1 SGHTA and CDR2 FQGNSA. This chain's CDR3 is CVCDRGHTGELFF. Here the CDR3 DNA reads TGTGTGTGTGACAGGGGGCACACCGGGGAGCTGTTTTTT.

This rearrangement joins TRBV2 to TRBJ2-1; the match to TRBD1 covers 9 bases. Trimming removed 7 bases from V and 9 bases from J; junction bases left unmatched: 7. Germline values: CDR1 SNHLY, CDR2 FYNNEI. This CDR3 contains 13 residues. The CDR3 region has the DNA TGTGCCAGCAACTTACAGGGGGCAGGTGAGCAGTTCTTC. Its protein is CASNLQGAGEQFF.

The V call is TRBV5-1, the J call TRBJ2-4; the match to TRBD2 covers 8 bases. The CDR3 covers 14 residues. In germline, CDR1 is SGHRS, CDR2 YFSETQ. V shed 1 base, J shed 8 bases, and the junction held 5 bases outside the gene matches. CDR3 residues: CASSLKGLEDIQYF. The CDR3 DNA reads TGCGCCAGCAGCTTGAAGGGACTAGAGGACATTCAGTACTTC.

The J gene is TRBJ2-7, the V gene TRBV30; D might be TRBD2 (6 bases). Germline CDR1 reads GTSNPN; CDR2 reads SVGIG (reference sequence). The V end lost 8 bases, the J end lost 2 bases, and 16 bases lay between the germline ends. The CDR3 is 13 amino acids. Here the CDR3 DNA reads TGTGCCGGGGGGAGACAGACCCCCTACGAGCAGTACTTC. As protein: CAGGRQTPYEQYF.

The chain uses TRBV28 and TRBJ1-4; perhaps TRBD1 as D (5 bases). This CDR3 spans 15 amino acids. Germline assignment: CDR1 MDHEN and CDR2 SYDVKM. The ends were cut back, 4 bases at V and 0 bases at J, with 9 bases in the middle. DNA of the CDR3: TGTGCCAGCAGTTCAGGGCTTGCAACTAATGAAAAACTGTTTTTT. Translated, it gives CASSSGLATNEKLFF.

The rearrangement uses TRBV12-3 or TRBV12-4 and TRBJ1-2; D might be TRBD1 (6 bases). The germline V and J ends were trimmed by 5 bases and 8 bases, with 15 bases remaining between them. The CDR3 totals 13 residues. The CDR3 spells CASSTGFLWGYTF. The CDR3 DNA is TGTGCCAGCAGTACAGGGTTCCTCTGGGGCTACACCTTC.

The V call is TRBV7-3, the J call TRBJ2-7; 7 bases match TRBD1. There are 15 residues in the CDR3. V lost 4 bases to trimming and J lost 4 bases; unmatched junction nucleotides: 10. Germline V gene data show CDR1 as SGHTA and CDR2 as FQGTGA. The CDR3 nucleotides read TGTGCCAGCAGCTCCACAGGGGTTCTCGTGTACGAGCAGTACTTC. It specifies CASSSTGVLVYEQYF.

The chain combines TRBV5-1 with TRBJ2-5, with 11 positions matching TRBD2. There are 15 residues in the CDR3. The V gene's germline CDR1 is SGHRS and CDR2 YFSETQ. With V trimmed by 6 bases and J by 1 base, 5 bases remained unmatched. CDR3 coding DNA: TGCGCCAGCACTGGGGGACTAGCGGTCCAAGAGACCCAGTACTTC. Its translation: CASTGGLAVQETQYF.